Listed here are 31 T cell receptor beta chains from one sample, sequenced in a study of identical twins. TCRdb re-called the 5' RACE reads through MiXCR, storing one row per CDR3 protein. The sample records some 1,600,000 distinct CDR3 sequences, less than 40% being singletons. The sample comprised cord blood. These receptors came from a newborn girl in good health.

The table lists this clonotype with many counts. The chain is built from TRBV27 and TRBJ2-6; D gene unclear. The germline V gene has CDR1 MNHEY and CDR2 SMNVEV (reference sequence). The CDR3 totals 14 residues. V was pared by 4 bases and J by 2 bases, with 6 bases between. The CDR3 DNA sequence: TGTGCCAGCAGTTCTGGACCTGGGGCCAACGTCCTGACTTTC. Amino acids: CASSSGPGANVLTF.

This clonotype was detected only a few times. V gene TRBV4-1 combines with J gene TRBJ2-3; 9 nucleotides line up with TRBD1. The trim removed 4 bases at V and 5 bases at J, leaving 4 bases unmatched. The germline gives CDR1 MGHRA, CDR2 YSYEKL. This CDR3 spans 14 amino acids. In DNA form, the CDR3 reads TGCGCCAGCAGCCCGGGACAGGGATTAGATACGCAGTATTTT. It yields the protein CASSPGQGLDTQYF.

At least ten counts were recorded for this clonotype. The chain couples TRBV7-9 to TRBJ2-3, with 10 bases lining up with TRBD1. J lost 4 bases, V lost 6 bases, and 4 bases had no gene match. The CDR3 sequence is 14 residues long. Germline CDR1 SEHNR, CDR2 FQNEAQ (reference sequence). The CDR3, as DNA: TGTGCCAGCAGTTTCGGGACAGGGGCAGATACGCAGTATTTT. Translation gives CASSFGTGADTQYF.

The rearrangement uses TRBV24-1 and TRBJ1-2; TRBD1 matches 7 bases. CDR3 length equals 14 residues. Germline V gene sequence: CDR1 KGHDR, CDR2 SFDVKD. The J segment lost 0 bases and the V segment lost 3 bases, leaving 0 bases of the junction unmatched. CDR3 region: CATSDDRANYGYTF. The CDR3, as DNA: TGTGCCACCAGTGATGACAGGGCTAACTATGGCTACACCTTC.

About this clonotype itself: At one boundary the junction diverges from the germline segment, which might be a read error. V and J are TRBV27 and TRBJ1-4; D ambiguous. CDR1 is MNHEY, CDR2 SMNVEV, per germline (reference sequence). The CDR3 consists of 14 residues. The CDR3 sequence: CAGSGTAPPEKLFF. CDR3 bases: TGTGCCGGCAGTGGTACAGCGCCCCCGGAAAAACTGTTTTTT.

This sequence joins TRBV11-2 and TRBJ2-2; 9 nucleotides line up with TRBD2. V lost 4 bases, J lost 4 bases, and 4 bases stayed unmatched. The germline CDR1 and CDR2 sequences are SGHAT and FQNNGV. There are 15 residues in the CDR3. Here the CDR3 reads CASSSLAGSTGELFF. As DNA, the CDR3 is TGTGCCAGCAGCTCCCTAGCGGGGAGCACCGGGGAGCTGTTTTTT.

This sequence joins TRBV2 and TRBJ2-3, with D maybe TRBD1 (6 bases). Germline V CDR1 and CDR2: SNHLY, FYNNEI. This CDR3 region has 16 residues. V dropped 4 bases and J dropped 2 bases, with 16 bases sitting between them. For the CDR3, the DNA is TGTGCCAGCAGTGCTCAGAGACAGGCCTTCACAGATACGCAGTATTTT. Its translation: CASSAQRQAFTDTQYF.

This clonotype showed up just a few times. The chain uses TRBV7-2 and TRBJ2-5; 8 bases agree with TRBD1. Germline CDR1 is SGHTA and CDR2 is FQGNSA. The CDR3 runs to 15 residues. V gave up 1 base and J gave up 4 bases; unmatched junction bases: 5. The CDR3 region has the DNA TGTGCCAGCAGCTTAGTTGTTCAGGGGGCAGAGACCCAGTACTTC. Translated, it gives CASSLVVQGAETQYF. Complete variable domain (other parts from reference TRBV7-2 and TRBJ2-5): GAGVSQSPSNKVTEKGKDVELRCDPISGHTALYWYRQSLGQGLEFLIYFQGNSAPDKSGLPSDRFSAERTGGSVSTLTIQRTQQEDSAVYLCASSLVVQGAETQYFGPGTRLLVL.

At least ten counts were recorded for this clonotype. The chain recombines TRBV12-3 or TRBV12-4 with TRBJ2-4, with 8 bases fitting TRBD2. The CDR3 is 17 amino acids. The V gene end was trimmed by 6 bases and the J gene end by 3 bases; junction bases not matched to a gene: 13. The DNA for the CDR3 is TGTGCCAGCAGCCCCCCGTTGCGGGAGGTTGGCAAAAACATTCAGTACTTC. Protein: CASSPPLREVGKNIQYF.

This clonotype was counted many times. The rearrangement joins TRBV5-6 to TRBJ2-1, with D possibly matching TRBD2 (6 bases). Trimming removed 2 bases from V and 13 bases from J, with 16 bases in between. This CDR3 has 13 amino acids. From germline, CDR1 is SGHDT and CDR2 YYEEEE. The CDR3: CASSFRDSSDQFF. In DNA form, the CDR3 reads TGTGCCAGCAGCTTTCGGGACTCCTCTGACCAGTTCTTC. Combining the CDR3 with reference TRBV5-6 and TRBJ2-1 gives the whole variable domain DAGVTQSPTHLIKTRGQQVTLRCSPKSGHDTVSWYQQALGQGPQFIFQYYEEEERQRGNFPDRFSGHQFPNYSSELNVNALLLGDSALYLCASSFRDSSDQFFGPGTRLTVL.

Concerning this clonotype itself: With a much larger clone just one base away, this may be a read error. The V gene is TRBV3-1, the J gene TRBJ2-4; D is unclear. CDR3 length: 14 residues. V lost 3 bases and J 0 bases, leaving 6 bases between the germline ends. CDR1 LGHDT and CDR2 YNNKEL come from the germline V gene (reference sequence). The CDR3 sequence is CASSHLLAKNIQYF. The CDR3 nucleotides read TGTGCCAGCAGCCACTTACTAGCCAAAAACATTCAGTACTTC.

A note on this clonotype: A read error may produce the germline difference seen at one junction end. This rearrangement joins TRBV10-3 to TRBJ2-5; possible D gene TRBD1, 6 bases. Germline V gene lookup returns CDR1 ENHRY and CDR2 SYGVKD. The CDR3 totals 13 residues. CDR3 loop: CANSYRVRETQYF. The CDR3 DNA reads TGTGCCAACAGTTACAGGGTGAGAGAGACCCAGTACTTC.

This clonotype was detected once. This may come from a read error, since a much larger clone is one base off. The chain employs TRBV4-2 and TRBJ2-4; perhaps TRBD2 as D (6 bases). Germline V CDR1 and CDR2: LGHNA, YNFKEQ. The CDR3 is 16 residues long. CDR3 sequence reads: CDSSQDQRVAKNIQYF. The CDR3 DNA sequence: TGTGACAGCAGCCAAGACCAGCGGGTAGCCAAAAACATTCAGTACTTC.

The chain is built from TRBV27 and TRBJ2-7, with D possibly being TRBD1 or TRBD2 (5 bases each). Germline V gives CDR1 MNHEY, CDR2 SMNVEV (reference sequence). The ends were cut back, 6 bases at V and 0 bases at J, with 15 bases in the middle. The CDR3 loop spans 15 amino acids. The CDR3 protein is CASSRTGTYSYEQYF. The DNA of the CDR3 is TGTGCCAGCAGCCGAACCGGGACGTACTCCTACGAGCAGTACTTC.

The sample holds many counts of this clonotype. The CDR3 DNA sequence: TGTGCCAGCAGTTTAGCCGGGGATAATTCACCCCTCCACTTT. This encodes CASSLAGDNSPLHF. This rearrangement joins TRBV12-3 or TRBV12-4 to TRBJ1-6; D unresolved. V dropped 0 bases and J dropped 5 bases, with 5 bases sitting between them. The CDR3 runs 14 residues.

At least ten counts were recorded for this clonotype. The rearrangement joins TRBV27 to TRBJ1-1, with D hard to call. Per germline, CDR1 MNHEY and CDR2 SMNVEV (reference sequence). Trimming took 6 bases from V and 0 from J, leaving 11 bases between them. The CDR3 contains 14 residues. The CDR3 is CASSLARLNTEAFF. The CDR3 nucleotides are TGTGCCAGCAGCTTGGCCAGGCTGAACACTGAAGCTTTCTTT.

At least ten counts were recorded for this clonotype. CDR3 loop: CASSYGESNQPQHF. CDR3 bases: TGCGCCAGCAGCTATGGGGAAAGCAATCAGCCCCAGCATTTT. The rearrangement uses TRBV5-1 and TRBJ1-5; the D is unclear. Per germline, CDR1 SGHRS and CDR2 YFSETQ. The ends were cut back, 3 bases at V and 1 base at J, with 8 bases in the middle. The CDR3 is made up of 14 amino acids.

Turning to this clonotype: One end of the junction varies from germline; a read error may be responsible. The rearrangement uses TRBV10-3 and TRBJ1-2; D possibly corresponds to TRBD1 (6 bases). Looked up from germline, CDR1 is ENHRY and CDR2 is SYGVKD. The CDR3 runs to 14 residues. CDR3 DNA sequence: TGTGCCGTCAGTGACGGACAGAATAGGTATGGCTACACCTTC. This encodes CAVSDGQNRYGYTF.

Here the CDR3 DNA reads TGCGCCAGCCGCCCCCGGGTCGGATACAATGAGCAGTTCTTC. Protein sequence: CASRPRVGYNEQFF. The V and J genes are TRBV5-1 and TRBJ2-1; D not certain. V was shortened by 7 bases and J by 4 bases, with 15 bases between the two germline ends. This CDR3 region has 14 residues. Germline CDR1 SGHRS, CDR2 YFSETQ.

This clonotype was found a few times. The V gene is TRBV12-3 or TRBV12-4, the J gene TRBJ1-6; D not resolved. The CDR3 runs to 14 residues. Trimming left V 1 base short and J 3 bases short, with 4 bases between. The CDR3 sequence is CASSLGDYNSPLHF. CDR3 DNA sequence: TGTGCCAGCAGTTTAGGCGACTATAATTCACCCCTCCACTTT.

In its sample, this clonotype was seen a few times. The V call is TRBV2, the J call TRBJ2-3; the D is unclear. V was clipped by 7 bases and J by 1 base, with 18 bases between them. Germline values: CDR1 SNHLY, CDR2 FYNNEI. The CDR3 has 16 amino acids. CDR3 in DNA: TGTGCCAGCACCGCGACTCCCGCCTGGGGCACAGATACGCAGTATTTT. This gives the protein CASTATPAWGTDTQYF.

The chain couples TRBV5-1 to TRBJ2-2; TRBD1 matches 7 bases. The germline V gene encodes CDR1 SGHRS and CDR2 YFSETQ. This CDR3 has 15 residues. Trimming at V came to 3 bases and at J to 3 bases, leaving 5 bases not matched to a gene. Here the CDR3 reads CASSSLTGHTGELFF. The DNA for the CDR3 is TGCGCCAGCAGCTCACTGACAGGGCACACCGGGGAGCTGTTTTTT.

This clonotype turned up a few times. J is TRBJ1-4 and V is TRBV4-2; D gene uncertain. The CDR3 loop spans 16 amino acids. Germline-derived CDR1 and CDR2 are LGHNA and YNFKEQ. V was shortened by 0 bases and J by 0 bases, with 8 bases between the two germline ends. Here the CDR3 reads CASSQDRKATNEKLFF. CDR3 coding DNA: TGTGCCAGCAGCCAAGACAGAAAAGCAACTAATGAAAAACTGTTTTTT.

The J gene is TRBJ2-2, the V gene TRBV24-1; D not certain. Germline V lookup: CDR1 KGHDR, CDR2 SFDVKD. Trimming took 5 bases from V and 3 from J, leaving 12 bases between them. The CDR3 is made up of 15 amino acids. CDR3 bases: TGTGCCACCAGTGGTCCGGGTTCAGACACCGGGGAGCTGTTTTTT. It codes for CATSGPGSDTGELFF.

In this sample, this clonotype turned up a few times. The rearrangement links TRBV3-1 to TRBJ2-5, with D maybe TRBD2 (6 bases). The CDR3 spans 13 residues. V gave up 8 bases and J gave up 0 bases, with 10 bases separating them. Germline lookup yields CDR1 LGHDT and CDR2 YNNKEL (reference sequence). CDR3 residues: CASQRGYQETQYF. The CDR3 DNA follows: TGTGCCAGCCAACGGGGGTACCAAGAGACCCAGTACTTC.

This clonotype was detected a few times. The V gene is TRBV7-2, the J gene TRBJ2-7; TRBD2 is a possible D gene (7 bases). The CDR3 runs to 15 residues. The V gene's germline CDR1 is SGHTA and CDR2 FQGNSA. The V end was cut by 1 base, the J end by 2 bases, with 12 bases between. The CDR3, as DNA: TGTGCCAGCAGCTTAGAAGGCGGGGGCGCCTACGAGCAGTACTTC. Translated, it gives CASSLEGGGAYEQYF.

This chain links TRBV20-1 with TRBJ2-7; 8 bases are a match to TRBD1. The CDR3 spans 15 residues. V lost 3 bases and J lost 4; bases outside the gene matches: 11. Germline values: CDR1 DFQATT, CDR2 SNEGSKA (reference sequence). CDR3 protein: CSASQAQGAQYEQYF. DNA of the CDR3: TGCAGTGCTAGCCAGGCTCAGGGGGCGCAATACGAGCAGTACTTC.

A few counts support this clonotype. Sequence at one end of the junction differs from germline and may be a read error. The chain combines TRBV7-2 with TRBJ2-3; D possibly uses TRBD1 or TRBD2 (6 bases each). The germline gives CDR1 SGHTA, CDR2 FQGNSA. The CDR3 contains 13 residues. This CDR3 is CASSLAQGGTQYF. As DNA, the CDR3 is TGTGCCAGTAGCTTAGCGCAAGGGGGGACGCAGTATTTT.

The sample holds one count of this clonotype. This sequence joins TRBV6-1 and TRBJ1-2; D is undetermined. From germline, CDR1 is MNHNS and CDR2 SASEGT. V lost 3 bases and J lost 13, with 15 bases in between. The CDR3 loop spans 12 amino acids. CDR3 nucleotide sequence: TGTGCCAGCAGTGAGTCCAAACCGAACAGCACCTTC. It yields the protein CASSESKPNSTF.

The table lists this clonotype with many counts. In DNA, the CDR3 is TGCGCCAGCAGTGGAGGGGCGGGCTACACCTTC. Protein product: CASSGGAGYTF. This chain uses TRBV10-2 with TRBJ1-2, with a possible D match to TRBD1 (5 bases). Trimming cost V 4 bases and J 8 bases, with 8 bases left between them. The CDR3 has 11 residues. Germline V lookup: CDR1 WSHSY, CDR2 SAAADI.

This chain connects TRBV6-6 to TRBJ2-2; weak D call: TRBD2 (6 bases). There are 11 residues in the CDR3. Trimming took 11 bases from V and 5 from J, leaving 9 bases between them. Germline V CDR1 and CDR2: MNHNY, SVGAGI (reference sequence). The CDR3 nucleotides are TGTGCCGCCCGGGGGACCGGGGAGCTGTTTTTT. Its protein product is CAARGTGELFF.